What follows are 15 T cell receptor delta chains derived from one specimen sequenced in a study of Vδ1+ human thymocytes. Study-level results: Highly polyclonal TRG and TRD repertoires with Gaussian CDR3 length distributions appeared in thymus.

These TCRs' antigens remain unknown. The template was reverse-transcribed extracted RNA. The CDR3 regions were amplified by multiplex PCR from V-gene primers to a constant-region primer. TCRdb reanalysed the multiplex PCR reads with CATT. The sample carries about 25,000 delta-chain clones, about 31% recorded once. Sequencing input: Vdelta1+ gamma-delta thymocytes from the thymus. The subset was: FACS-sorted CD3+ TCRalphabeta- TCRVdelta1+ TCRVdelta2- thymocytes. Receptor source: a boy under three years old who had congenital heart surgery.

On this clone itself: The germline gene is not matched at one end of the junction; a read error may be the cause. V usage is TRDV1 and J usage is TRDJ1, with 10 bases identical to TRDD3. The germline V gene encodes CDR1 TSWWSYY and CDR2 QGS. The CDR3 is 18 residues long. This CDR3 is CALREQLRTGGSFDKLIF. CDR3 sequence (DNA): TGTGCTCTTAGGGAACAATTACGTACTGGGGGATCTTTCGATAAACTCATCTTT.

This clone was recorded only once. A far more abundant clone sits one base away, making this likely a read error. Other DNA sequences in this sample translate to the same CDR3. This chain links TRDV2 with TRDJ1, with D unclear. This CDR3 spans 16 amino acids. Germline V gives CDR1 GEAIGNYY, CDR2 EKD. The CDR3 reads CACVEGPSSYTDKLIF. CDR3 bases: TGTGCCTGTGTCGAGGGGCCCTCCTCGTACACCGATAAACTGATCTTT.

Within the sample, this clone is medium-sized (0.01 to 0.1%). This chain connects TRDV1 to TRDJ1, with 10 nucleotides matching TRDD3. The CDR3 loop spans 23 amino acids. V lost 0 bases and J lost 8; bases outside the gene matches: 30. Germline CDR1 TSWWSYY, CDR2 QGS. The CDR3 region has the DNA TGTGCTCTTGGGGAACTACTCCTACACGCACAACTGGGGGATGTATGCCCCAAGTCCAAACTCATCTTT. This translates into CALGELLLHAQLGDVCPKSKLIF.

The chain recombines TRDV1 with TRDJ1; 7 bases fit TRDD3. Germline loops: CDR1 TSWWSYY, CDR2 QGS. Trimming at V came to 1 base and at J to 7 bases, leaving 18 bases not matched to a gene. This CDR3 is 18 amino acids long. Here the CDR3 DNA reads TGTGCTCTTGGGGAACGTCGTGGGACTGGGGTAAAAGCGGGTAAACTCATCTTT. Translated, it gives CALGERRGTGVKAGKLIF.

This clone was seen a handful of times. This chain joins TRDV1 and TRDJ1; D ambiguous. Germline V gene lookup returns CDR1 TSWWSYY and CDR2 QGS. Trimming pared 2 bases from V and 8 bases from J, leaving 18 bases between. The CDR3 is made up of 15 amino acids. In nucleotides, the CDR3 is TGTGCTCTTGGGGAATTTTTCCCCTCCAGCGAGAAACTCATCTTT. As protein: CALGEFFPSSEKLIF.

This rearrangement joins TRDV1 to TRDJ1; 10 positions match TRDD3. The ends lost 1 base at V and 1 base at J; junction bases unmatched: 18. Germline V CDR1 and CDR2: TSWWSYY, QGS. This CDR3 is built from 21 residues. The CDR3 is CALGEQKYGGWGIRCTDKLIF. For the CDR3, the DNA is TGTGCTCTTGGGGAACAAAAGTACGGTGGCTGGGGGATAAGGTGCACCGATAAACTCATCTTT.

This clone is medium-sized in the sample. V usage is TRDV1 and J usage is TRDJ1; possibly TRDD3 for D (5 bases). V was trimmed by 1 base and J by 2 bases, leaving 23 bases between them. CDR1 and CDR2 (germline): TSWWSYY, QGS. There are 19 residues in the CDR3. CDR3 residues: CALGEPSGPLGVRTDKLIF. In DNA, the CDR3 is TGTGCTCTTGGGGAACCGTCAGGCCCCCTGGGCGTTCGGACCGATAAACTCATCTTT.

This clone was observed a handful of times. The chain has TRDV1 and TRDJ1; 7 bases match TRDD3. V was pared by 4 bases and J by 0 bases, with 29 bases of the junction left unmatched. CDR1 TSWWSYY and CDR2 QGS come from the germline V gene. This CDR3 comprises 23 residues. The CDR3 loop reads CALGARRDPTVLGMGIYTDKLIF. In DNA, the CDR3 is TGTGCTCTTGGGGCTAGAAGAGACCCGACCGTACTGGGGATGGGAATTTACACCGATAAACTCATCTTT.

Turning to this clone: This sample includes further DNA sequences coding for the same CDR3. The chain carries TRDV1 and TRDJ1; 12 bases fit TRDD3. This CDR3 comprises 21 residues. Germline V gene lookup returns CDR1 TSWWSYY and CDR2 QGS. J was trimmed by 5 bases and V by 4 bases; bases with no gene match: 23. The CDR3 spells CALGGGLPGGYATPGTDKLIF. The CDR3 nucleotides are TGTGCTCTTGGGGGGGGGCTTCCTGGGGGATACGCGACCCCAGGTACTGATAAACTCATCTTT.

This clone was observed a few times. V is TRAV29/DV5 and J is TRDJ1; 11 bases are shared with TRDD3. Unmatched junction bases numbered 33, after V lost 5 bases and J lost 3 bases. This CDR3 is 23 amino acids long. The germline gives CDR1 NSMFDY, CDR2 ISSIKDK. CDR3 protein: CAATPGRSGGYWVGRGTADKLIF. As DNA, the CDR3 is TGTGCAGCTACCCCCGGACGGTCTGGGGGATACTGGGTGGGCCGGGGAACGGCCGATAAACTCATCTTT.

About this clone itself: A much more abundant neighbour one base away suggests this may be a read error. Other DNA sequences from this sample encode an identical CDR3 as well. The chain carries TRDV1 and TRDJ1; 11 bases fit TRDD3. Germline V gene data show CDR1 as TSWWSYY and CDR2 as QGS. The CDR3 runs to 21 residues. Here the CDR3 reads CALGTHRDWGIRDLYTDKLIF. As DNA, the CDR3 is TGTGCTCTTGGGACCCACCGGGATTGGGGGATACGCGATCTGTACACCGATAAGCTCATCTTT.

This clone was seen a handful of times. The genes are TRDV1 and TRDJ1; D could derive from TRDD2 or TRDD3 (5 bases each). The CDR3 sequence is 17 residues long. Between the trimmed V and J ends, which lost 2 bases and 1 base, there was a span of 17 bases. CDR1 and CDR2 from the germline V gene are TSWWSYY and QGS. For the CDR3, the DNA is TGTGCTCTTGGGGAAATTCTTCCCGGGGGCTCCACCGATAAACTCATCTTT. It yields the protein CALGEILPGGSTDKLIF.

This clone came up a few times. The chain uses TRDV1 and TRDJ1; 8 bases are shared with TRDD3. The CDR3 loop spans 16 amino acids. V dropped 1 base and J dropped 0; count of bases not matched to a gene: 4. The germline V gene has CDR1 TSWWSYY and CDR2 QGS. The CDR3 region is CALGERGYRYTDKLIF. The CDR3 DNA reads TGTGCTCTTGGGGAACGGGGATACCGTTACACCGATAAACTCATCTTT.

In its sample, this clone was seen a few times. The chain links TRDV1 to TRDJ1; 11 nucleotides line up with TRDD3. CDR3 size: 22 residues. The ends lost 1 base at V and 2 bases at J; junction bases unmatched: 21. Germline loops: CDR1 TSWWSYY, CDR2 QGS. CDR3 nucleotides: TGTGCTCTTGGGGAACGGGGGGCTTCCCCTTACTGGGGGATATGGGGAACCGATAAACTCATCTTT. Residues: CALGERGASPYWGIWGTDKLIF.

The chain links TRDV1 to TRDJ1; no clear D. Germline V gene lookup returns CDR1 TSWWSYY and CDR2 QGS. The CDR3 consists of 13 residues. Trimming removed 4 bases at V and 11 bases at J, with 17 bases between. CDR3 nucleotide sequence: TGTGCTCTTGGGGCTTGGGACAGCCGGTTGCTCATCTTT. Residues: CALGAWDSRLLIF.